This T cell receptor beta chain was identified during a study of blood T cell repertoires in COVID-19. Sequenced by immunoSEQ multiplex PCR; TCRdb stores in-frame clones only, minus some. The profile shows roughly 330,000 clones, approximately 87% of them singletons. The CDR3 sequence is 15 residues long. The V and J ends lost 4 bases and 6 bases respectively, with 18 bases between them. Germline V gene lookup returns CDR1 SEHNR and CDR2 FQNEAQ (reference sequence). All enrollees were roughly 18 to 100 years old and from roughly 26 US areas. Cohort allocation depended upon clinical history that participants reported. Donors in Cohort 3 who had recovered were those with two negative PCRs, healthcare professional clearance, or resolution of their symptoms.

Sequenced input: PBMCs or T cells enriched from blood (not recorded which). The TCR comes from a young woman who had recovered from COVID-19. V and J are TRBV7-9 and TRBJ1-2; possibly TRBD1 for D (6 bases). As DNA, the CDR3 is TGTGCCAGCAGCTCGACCCGAACAGGGTCGAATGGCTACACCTTC. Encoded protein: CASSSTRTGSNGYTF.